This entry concerns a single T cell receptor (beta chain). The sample is drawn from a study of siplizumab effects on memory and regulatory T cells. The length of the CDR3 is 18 residues. The V segment lost 6 bases and the J segment 7 bases; nucleotides outside the gene matches: 16. Germline V lookup: CDR1 MNHEY, CDR2 SMNVEV (reference sequence). The data were produced by immunoSEQ multiplex PCR, yet TCRdb's version contains in-frame clones alone and is incomplete. The table includes approximately 100,000 clones, over 90% detected once. The J gene is TRBJ2-1, the V gene TRBV27; 12 nucleotides line up with TRBD1. Sequenced sample: Tregs sorted from blood. The receptor was derived from a human donor in good health. This chain's CDR3 is CASSFRKQRDRGLNEQFF. The CDR3 nucleotides read TGTGCCAGCAGCTTTAGGAAACAGCGGGACAGGGGGCTTAATGAGCAGTTCTTC.